Described below is a single T cell receptor (beta chain) sequence and its context. The antigen remains unidentified. Using its own MiXCR run on the 5' RACE reads, TCRdb lists one record per CDR3 protein. In the table there are about 160,000 distinct CDR3 sequences, just over 9.5% of which are singletons. Germline CDR1 and CDR2: MNHEY and SMNVEV (reference sequence). V lost 2 bases and J lost 2, with 10 bases in between. This CDR3 is built from 14 residues. The sample belongs to a study of CD8 T cells in ankylosing spondylitis. Study results and limitations: Prior literature has documented some motif variants in synovial fluid and blood from reactive arthritis.

Specimen: blood, either unsorted or a sorted T cell fraction (not recorded which). The sequence derives from a female donor with ankylosing spondylitis or in good health (not recorded which). This chain uses TRBV27 with TRBJ2-7, with D unclear. The chain's CDR3 is CASSLGRAPYEQYF. Written as DNA, the CDR3 is TGTGCCAGCAGTTTAGGCAGAGCACCCTACGAGCAGTACTTC.